The TCR beta chain under discussion was sequenced for a study of blood T cell repertoires in COVID-19. On the study more broadly: Collection of acute and convalescent COVID-19 samples took place in the United States, Italy and Spain.

This clone was found once. The method was immunoSEQ multiplex PCR; TCRdb's version includes in-frame clones alone and lacks a portion of them. The sample consists of some 250,000 clones, around 90% of them appearing once. The CDR3 has 16 residues. Germline trimming cut 2 bases from V and 12 bases from J; bases unmatched to any gene: 17. The germline CDR1 and CDR2 sequences are SGDLS and YYNGEE. The sample taken for sequencing was peripheral blood. The chain combines TRBV9 with TRBJ2-1; TRBD1 agrees at 7 bases. This clonotype originated in a woman aged 55-69 years with COVID-19, enrolled during active disease. In DNA form, the CDR3 reads TGTGCCAGCAGCGTTCGGGACAGTCCAGATCCACATGGGCAGTTCTTC. It encodes CASSVRDSPDPHGQFF.